This section outlines one T cell receptor (beta chain) sequence together with its context. The antigen is undetermined. The CDR3 is made up of 13 amino acids. V was clipped by 10 bases and J by 5 bases, with 15 bases between them. Per the germline V gene, CDR1 is MDHEN and CDR2 is SYDVKM. TCR beta CDR3 sequences were amplified from RNA transcripts. When the TCR CDR3 underwent first-round RT-PCR, the HTBI primer set was used. MiXCR, applied by TCRdb to the multiplex PCR reads, yields one record per CDR3 protein. The sample lists about 600,000 distinct CDR3 sequences, 15% to 20% occurring once. This sample stems from a study of T cells in Graves' hyperthyroidism and ophthalmopathy. Overall study findings and caveats: Most expanded thyroid clonotypes above 0.001 recurred in blood.

This rearrangement joins TRBV28 to TRBJ1-5; no firm D call. The sequencing input was blood. This TCR was recovered from a woman aged 40 to 50 with Graves' ophthalmopathy. The CDR3 sequence: CAISGSTHQPQHF. CDR3 bases: TGTGCCATCTCCGGGAGTACTCATCAGCCCCAGCATTTT.